These 3 T cell receptor beta chains were all obtained from the same sample, sequenced in a study of blood T cell repertoires in COVID-19. The assay was immunoSEQ multiplex PCR, and TCRdb's table has in-frame clones only and misses some. The table lists about 160,000 clones, roughly 85% of them singletons. Source material: peripheral blood. These TCRs come from a woman in her forties or fifties with COVID-19, enrolled during active disease.

The chain carries TRBV7-6 and TRBJ2-5, with 12 bases fitting TRBD2. V lost 5 bases, J lost 4 bases, and 17 bases stayed unmatched. Per the germline V gene, CDR1 is SGHVS and CDR2 is FNYEAQ. The CDR3 consists of 19 residues. The DNA of the CDR3 is TGTGCCAGCAGCCCTAGCGTTTCTCTAGCGGGGGGGCCTTTAGAGACCCAGTACTTC. Residues: CASSPSVSLAGGPLETQYF.

The chain recombines TRBV30 with TRBJ1-2; 10 positions agree with TRBD1. CDR1 and CDR2 (germline): GTSNPN, SVGIG (reference sequence). V shed 5 bases, J shed 4 bases, and the junction held 7 bases outside the gene matches. The CDR3 loop spans 14 amino acids. The CDR3 region is CAWGETGGSYGYTF. CDR3 coding DNA: TGTGCCTGGGGGGAGACAGGGGGCTCCTATGGCTACACCTTC.

The chain recombines TRBV24-1 with TRBJ1-2; perhaps TRBD1 as D (5 bases). CDR3 size: 14 residues. V was trimmed by 2 bases and J by 8 bases, leaving 14 bases between them. The germline V gene encodes CDR1 KGHDR and CDR2 SFDVKD. CDR3 sequence (DNA): TGTGCCACCAGTGATTCTTCGCAGGGTCGCGGCTACACCTTC. Residues: CATSDSSQGRGYTF.